Presented here are 27 T cell receptor beta chains from one specimen sequenced in a study of T cell repertoires in aging, cancer and after chemotherapy (dated 2019 in TCRdb). Sequencer: Illumina MiSeq. Rearranged TRB sequences spanning V, D and J segments were amplified by multiplex touch-down PCR using a mixed TRB-A/B primer pool. TCRdb reprocessed the public reads (quality trimming at Q25 with fastp, clone calling with MiXCR) and kept in-frame beta chains. For every CDR3 protein sequence, its rows merge into one entry that carries the most common genes and DNA. The sample table shows more than 650 distinct CDR3 sequences, and 25% are seen once. Around 22% of the sample is taken by the ten largest. TCR beta rearrangements were amplified from genomic DNA isolated from peripheral blood, not from sorted cells or RNA. Input material: blood. The receptors stem from a human donor with a solid tumor.

The chain links TRBV13 to TRBJ2-3, with D possibly matching TRBD1 (6 bases). CDR1 and CDR2 from the germline V gene are PRHDT and FYEKMQ (reference sequence). The V end lost 4 bases, the J end lost 2 bases, and 19 bases lay between the germline ends. The CDR3 sequence is 17 residues long. CDR3 DNA: TGTGCCAGCAGCTCAACCTTGACAGGTGCTACCACAGATACGCAGTATTTT. Residues: CASSSTLTGATTDTQYF.

The chain has TRBV11-2 and TRBJ1-4, with unresolved D. Trimming pared 2 bases from V and 7 bases from J, leaving 17 bases between. CDR3 length: 16 residues. The V gene's germline CDR1 is SGHAT and CDR2 FQNNGV. CDR3 sequence reads: CASSLQQANLGEKLFF. The CDR3 DNA follows: TGTGCCAGCAGCTTACAGCAGGCAAACCTAGGTGAAAAACTGTTTTTT.

By share, this clonotype counts as large. The V call is TRBV6-6, the J call TRBJ2-1; 14 bases line up with TRBD2. The CDR3 totals 15 residues. Per the germline V gene, CDR1 is MNHNY and CDR2 is SVGAGI (reference sequence). The junction had 7 bases not matched to a gene; V was cut back by 6 bases and J by 9 bases. In DNA, the CDR3 is TGTGCCAGCAGCCGGGGACTAGCGGGAGTTATTGAGCAGTTCTTC. It translates to CASSRGLAGVIEQFF.

This clonotype is classed as large. This chain joins TRBV29-1 and TRBJ1-1; D call uncertain. Germline CDR1 is SQVTM and CDR2 is ANQGSEA. Trimming removed 6 bases at V and 10 bases at J, with 21 bases between. The CDR3 is 13 amino acids. The CDR3 sequence is CSVEKDRPGVAFF. The CDR3 DNA reads TGCAGCGTCGAGAAGGACCGGCCCGGCGTAGCTTTCTTT.

This clonotype rates as large. The chain is built from TRBV5-4 and TRBJ2-3; tentatively, D is TRBD2 (6 bases). V was cut by 0 bases and J by 2 bases, with 7 bases left in between. The CDR3 has 14 residues. The germline gives CDR1 SGHNT, CDR2 YYREEE (reference sequence). The CDR3 region is CASSLGGTTDTQYF. The CDR3 DNA is TGTGCCAGCAGCTTGGGCGGGACCACAGATACGCAGTATTTT.

The J gene is TRBJ1-2, the V gene TRBV28, with D possibly being TRBD1 (5 bases). The CDR3 is made up of 13 amino acids. Germline V gene lookup returns CDR1 MDHEN and CDR2 SYDVKM. The ends were cut back, 4 bases at V and 8 bases at J, with 14 bases in the middle. CDR3 sequence (DNA): TGTGCCAGCAGTTCGCCCCAGGGTGTAGGCTACACCTTC. This gives the protein CASSSPQGVGYTF.

V is TRBV12-3 or TRBV12-4 and J is TRBJ1-2; 9 nucleotides agree with TRBD1. The junction had 6 bases not matched to a gene; V was cut back by 6 bases and J by 1 base. The CDR3 spans 15 residues. The CDR3 DNA reads TGTGCCAGCAGGGTAGACAGGGGGATTAACTATGGCTACACCTTC. The encoded protein is CASRVDRGINYGYTF.

By frequency in the sample, this clonotype is large. The genes are TRBV6-5 and TRBJ2-3; either TRBD1 or TRBD2 may supply D (5 bases each). The germline V gene has CDR1 MNHEY and CDR2 SVGAGI. The CDR3 loop spans 14 amino acids. Trimming shortened V by 0 bases and J by 4 bases, and 8 bases separated the two germline ends. The CDR3 spells CASSYSLGADTQYF. As DNA, the CDR3 is TGTGCCAGCAGTTACTCGCTGGGGGCAGATACGCAGTATTTT.

V gene TRBV4-1 combines with J gene TRBJ2-1; possibly TRBD2 for D (5 bases). In germline, CDR1 is MGHRA, CDR2 YSYEKL. The CDR3 covers 12 residues. V shed 1 base and J shed 7 bases, with 5 bases lying between them. Written as DNA, the CDR3 is TGCGCCAGCAGCCAAGGAGGGAATGAGCAGTTCTTC. Translation: CASSQGGNEQFF.

This clonotype is large by share. The gene calls are TRBV12-3 or TRBV12-4 and TRBJ2-7; the D gene is possibly TRBD2 (7 bases). V lost 3 bases and J lost 9, with 18 bases in between. The CDR3 extends over 14 amino acids. Here the CDR3 reads CASSLGGAGRVQYV. CDR3 nucleotides: TGTGCCAGCAGTTTGGGGGGCGCGGGGAGGGTGCAGTACGTC.

CDR3 sequence: CASSNPGRSQYF. The DNA of the CDR3 is TGTGCCAGTAGTAATCCAGGACGCTCGCAGTATTTT. The rearrangement joins TRBV19 to TRBJ2-3, with D unresolved. Germline V gene sequence: CDR1 LNHDA, CDR2 SQIVND (reference sequence). The ends were cut back, 4 bases at V and 10 bases at J, with 12 bases in the middle. The CDR3 loop spans 12 amino acids.

This clonotype is labeled medium-sized. V is TRBV27 and J is TRBJ2-7, with a tentative D call TRBD1 (6 bases). The germline V and J ends were trimmed by 6 bases and 3 bases, with 18 bases remaining between them. Germline CDR1 is MNHEY and CDR2 is SMNVEV (reference sequence). The CDR3 has 15 residues. DNA for the CDR3: TGTGCCAGCAGCCCTAGAGGACAGTTTGTCTACGAGCAGTACTTC. It yields the protein CASSPRGQFVYEQYF.

This rearrangement joins TRBV12-3 or TRBV12-4 to TRBJ1-1; TRBD1 aligns across 11 bases. Trimming at V came to 4 bases and at J to 5 bases, leaving 6 bases not matched to a gene. This CDR3 has 15 residues. The CDR3 DNA sequence: TGTGCCAGCAGTTCCCCGGGACAGGGGGGTACTGAAGCTTTCTTT. It codes for CASSSPGQGGTEAFF.

The table lists this clonotype with a few counts. The V call is TRBV24-1, the J call TRBJ1-2; the D gene is possibly TRBD1 (6 bases). V lost 0 bases, J lost 4 bases, and 14 bases lay in between. The germline CDR1 and CDR2 sequences are KGHDR and SFDVKD. The CDR3 runs 16 residues. CDR3 nucleotides: TGTGCCACCAGTGATTTGAACTCTCAGGGGACCTATGGCTACACCTTC. It specifies CATSDLNSQGTYGYTF.

By proportion, this clonotype is medium-sized. This chain connects TRBV12-3 or TRBV12-4 to TRBJ2-5; D tentatively reads TRBD1 or TRBD2 (7 bases each). The CDR3 runs to 14 residues. Trimming left V 4 bases short and J 4 bases short, with 13 bases between. CDR3 amino acids: CASSYRGGGETQYF. CDR3 nucleotides: TGTGCCAGCAGTTACAGGGGCGGGGGAGAGACCCAGTACTTC.

This sequence joins TRBV7-9 and TRBJ2-1; D might be TRBD2 (5 bases). The CDR3 spans 12 residues. The ends were cut back, 6 bases at V and 4 bases at J, with 7 bases in the middle. The germline V gene encodes CDR1 SEHNR and CDR2 FQNEAQ (reference sequence). CDR3 in amino acids: CASRLEYNEQFF. The CDR3 DNA sequence: TGTGCCAGCAGACTAGAATACAATGAGCAGTTCTTC.

By sample fraction, this clonotype is medium-sized (0.01 to 0.1%). The rearrangement links TRBV5-4 to TRBJ2-2, with a weak D call TRBD2 (7 bases). V dropped 4 bases and J dropped 5 bases, with 21 bases sitting between them. This CDR3 comprises 17 residues. Germline CDR1 SGHNT, CDR2 YYREEE (reference sequence). The chain's CDR3 is CASSRGGGSDYTGELFF. CDR3 bases: TGTGCCAGCAGCCGCGGGGGCGGGAGCGATTATACCGGGGAGCTGTTTTTT. Full variable domain (outside the CDR3, taken from reference TRBV5-4 and TRBJ2-2): ETGVTQSPTHLIKTRGQQVTLRCSSQSGHNTVSWYQQALGQGPQFIFQYYREEENGRGNFPPRFSGLQFPNYSSELNVNALELDDSALYLCASSRGGGSDYTGELFFGEGSRLTVL.

Regarding this clonotype: A much larger clone differs from this one at a single base, so this may be a read error. The chain links TRBV6-1 to TRBJ1-1; D unclear. Trimming took off 7 bases at V and 0 bases at J, with 6 bases between the two ends. Germline V gene lookup returns CDR1 MNHNS and CDR2 SASEGT. The CDR3 contains 12 residues. This chain's CDR3 is CASTLMNTEAFF. As DNA, the CDR3 is TGTGCCAGCACATTGATGAACACTGAAGCTTTCTTT.

This clonotype rates as large. This chain uses TRBV6-5 with TRBJ1-6; 7 bases align to TRBD1. Germline CDR1 is MNHEY and CDR2 is SVGAGI. The CDR3 totals 13 residues. J was trimmed by 7 bases and V by 4 bases; bases with no gene match: 1. The CDR3 loop reads CASSLTGNSPLHF. The CDR3 DNA reads as TGTGCCAGCAGTTTGACAGGGAATTCACCCCTCCACTTT.

V and J are TRBV28 and TRBJ2-7; D possibly corresponds to TRBD2 (5 bases). V lost 6 bases, J lost 0 bases, and 18 bases lay in between. The CDR3 sequence is 16 residues long. Germline values: CDR1 MDHEN, CDR2 SYDVKM. The DNA for the CDR3 is TGTGCCAGCAGACCCGCCCTGGGAGCGGACTCCTACGAGCAGTACTTC. Amino acid sequence: CASRPALGADSYEQYF.

This clonotype rates as large (0.1 to 1%). The chain combines TRBV6-5 with TRBJ1-2; no firm D call. This CDR3 is built from 16 residues. From germline, CDR1 is MNHEY and CDR2 SVGAGI. V lost 6 bases and J lost 5, with 22 bases in between. In DNA, the CDR3 is TGTGCCAGCAGACAACTGTCGGCAGGCGTAAATTATGGCTACACCTTC. Amino acid sequence: CASRQLSAGVNYGYTF.

This clonotype was counted only a few times. This sequence joins TRBV19 and TRBJ1-5; the D is unclear. The CDR3 extends over 14 amino acids. Germline CDR1 is LNHDA and CDR2 is SQIVND (reference sequence). The V and J ends lost 7 bases and 5 bases respectively, with 15 bases between them. The CDR3 DNA reads as TGTGCCAGTAAGGTCGGAGGGCGAGATCAGCCCCAGCATTTT. Translating gives CASKVGGRDQPQHF.

V is TRBV12-3 or TRBV12-4 and J is TRBJ1-1, with TRBD1 as a possible D gene (6 bases). Trimming shortened V by 10 bases and J by 2 bases, and 23 bases separated the two germline ends. This CDR3 comprises 16 residues. CDR3 region: CATKPHHGGINTEAFF. CDR3 DNA: TGTGCCACCAAGCCCCACCACGGGGGCATCAACACTGAAGCTTTCTTT.

This clonotype is categorized as large. The chain carries TRBV27 and TRBJ1-5; D is unresolved. The V and J ends lost 5 bases and 6 bases respectively, with 20 bases between them. Per germline, CDR1 MNHEY and CDR2 SMNVEV (reference sequence). This CDR3 is 16 amino acids long. The CDR3 protein is CASSAIRAPGGQPQHF. For the CDR3, the DNA is TGTGCCAGCAGTGCCATCCGGGCCCCGGGCGGTCAGCCCCAGCATTTT.

This clonotype is labeled as large. This chain joins TRBV6-1 and TRBJ2-7; 9 bases map to TRBD2. CDR1 MNHNS and CDR2 SASEGT come from the germline V gene. The CDR3 is 14 amino acids. Losses at the gene ends were 6 bases for V and 4 bases for J; bases not matched to a gene: 7. CDR3 DNA: TGTGCCAGCAGCTTTAGCGGGGGCCGATACGAGCAGTACTTC. Protein sequence: CASSFSGGRYEQYF.

Sample share makes this clonotype large. This chain links TRBV30 with TRBJ1-6; D not certain. V lost 7 bases, J lost 2 bases, and 12 bases lay in between. This CDR3 contains 14 residues. Germline V gene data show CDR1 as GTSNPN and CDR2 as SVGIG (reference sequence). CDR3 bases: TGTGCCTTGGAGACTGTGCCCTATAATTCACCCCTCCACTTT. The encoded protein is CALETVPYNSPLHF.

This clonotype has a handful of counts. V gene TRBV11-3 combines with J gene TRBJ2-5; TRBD1 matches 8 bases. V shed 4 bases, J shed 5 bases, and the junction held 9 bases outside the gene matches. The germline V gene encodes CDR1 SGHNT and CDR2 YENEEA. The CDR3 consists of 15 residues. The CDR3 loop is CASSSGQGPRETQYF. CDR3 nucleotides: TGTGCCAGCAGCTCCGGACAGGGCCCACGGGAGACCCAGTACTTC.